The 9 T cell receptor beta chains below all came from one sample that was sequenced in a study of T-cell reconstitution after alpha-beta-depleted transplantation in children. It was with unique molecular identifiers that the TCRbeta library was prepared. TCRdb re-analysed the PCR reads in MiXCR, keeping a single row per CDR3 protein. The data contain approximately 640,000 distinct CDR3 sequences, around a sixth of them singletons. Sequencing used PBMCs from the stem cell graft donor, obtained from the stem cell graft. Receptors were obtained from a human donor who donated a stem cell graft to a child with acute myeloid leukemia.

The chain is built from TRBV20-1 and TRBJ2-3; D might be TRBD1 (6 bases). Trimming stripped 7 bases from V and 1 base from J, with 21 bases between. The CDR3 is 16 residues long. Germline CDR1 and CDR2: DFQATT and SNEGSKA (reference sequence). In nucleotides, the CDR3 is TGCAGTGTCGGGGAACACAGGGCGGTTCGCACAGATACGCAGTATTTT. Amino acids: CSVGEHRAVRTDTQYF.

The table lists this clonotype with a few counts. The V call is TRBV29-1, the J call TRBJ1-2, with a tentative D call TRBD1 (6 bases). Trimming cost V 4 bases and J 2 bases, with 8 bases left between them. This CDR3 has 12 residues. Germline lookup yields CDR1 SQVTM and CDR2 ANQGSEA. CDR3 loop: CSVGTENYGYTF. The CDR3, as DNA: TGCAGCGTTGGGACAGAAAACTATGGCTACACCTTC. The full variable domain, with the rest looked up from reference TRBV29-1 and TRBJ1-2, is SAVISQKPSRDICQRGTSLTIQCQVDSQVTMMFWYRQQPGQSLTLIATANQGSEATYESGFVIDKFPISRPNLTFSTLTVSNMSPEDSSIYLCSVGTENYGYTFGSGTRLTVV.

Concerning this clonotype itself: A much larger clonotype is one base distant, so this may be a read error. This chain links TRBV12-3 or TRBV12-4 with TRBJ1-5; TRBD1 agrees at 7 bases. V dropped 11 bases and J dropped 3; count of bases not matched to a gene: 10. The CDR3 is 14 amino acids. The chain's CDR3 is CAGTPGGDNQPQHF. The CDR3 region has the DNA TGTGCCGGCACCCCAGGGGGGGACAATCAGCCCCAGCATTTT.

The V gene is TRBV20-1, the J gene TRBJ1-2; D unclear. The length of the CDR3 is 10 residues. CDR1 and CDR2 from the germline V gene are DFQATT and SNEGSKA (reference sequence). Trimming took off 5 bases at V and 9 bases at J, with 10 bases between the two ends. The CDR3 nucleotides read TGCAGTGCTCGGGCGGGTCGCTACACCTTC. Translation gives CSARAGRYTF.

On this clonotype itself: This clone may be a read error of a much larger clone one base away. This chain uses TRBV29-1 with TRBJ1-2, with D possibly TRBD1 on 5 matching bases. The germline CDR1 and CDR2 sequences are SQVTM and ANQGSEA. There are 13 residues in the CDR3. The CDR3: CSADLGRNYGHTF. In DNA form, the CDR3 reads TGCAGCGCCGACTTGGGACGGAACTATGGCCACACCTTC.

This clonotype was seen many times. V is TRBV20-1 and J is TRBJ2-5, with no clear D. Trimming pared 2 bases from V and 7 bases from J, leaving 14 bases between. Germline CDR1 is DFQATT and CDR2 is SNEGSKA (reference sequence). The CDR3 is made up of 13 amino acids. CDR3 residues: CSARRPAGRTQYF. CDR3 in DNA: TGCAGTGCTAGACGTCCAGCCGGTAGGACCCAGTACTTC.

This clonotype came up a few times. The V gene is TRBV7-3, the J gene TRBJ2-5; a possible D gene is TRBD2 (5 bases). Trimming removed 11 bases at V and 5 bases at J, with 12 bases between. Germline values: CDR1 SGHTA, CDR2 FQGTGA. The CDR3 extends over 11 amino acids. The CDR3 nucleotides read TGTGCCCCCGATGAGCGGGAGACCCAGTACTTC. It is translated as CAPDERETQYF.

This clonotype was seen a handful of times. The V and J genes are TRBV7-2 and TRBJ2-1, with D perhaps matching TRBD1 (6 bases). Deletions cut 4 bases from V and 2 bases from J, with 12 bases between. In germline, CDR1 is SGHTA, CDR2 FQGNSA. This CDR3 comprises 15 residues. The CDR3 coding sequence is TGTGCCAGCAGCTATACAGGGCCAGCCTACAATGAGCAGTTCTTC. Its protein is CASSYTGPAYNEQFF.

V is TRBV7-9 and J is TRBJ1-1, with D unclear. Germline V lookup: CDR1 SEHNR, CDR2 FQNEAQ (reference sequence). The CDR3 is made up of 12 amino acids. V lost 5 bases to trimming and J lost 3 bases, with 7 bases between them. CDR3 sequence (DNA): TGTGCCAGCAGCGTACGGGACACTGAAGCTTTCTTT. Its translation: CASSVRDTEAFF.